A selection of T cell receptor beta chains follows, all from one sample in a study of T cells after yellow fever vaccination. TCRdb analysed the 5' RACE reads with MiXCR anew, one entry per CDR3 protein. The sample yields approximately 510,000 distinct CDR3 sequences, roughly 22% seen once. The source was PBMCs, collected roughly 20 days after the first yellow fever vaccination. These receptors all come from a man between 18 and 29 years old who received the YFV17D yellow fever vaccine. CDR3s include the opening cysteine and the closing phenylalanine or tryptophan. A D gene is named only where the DNA matches it firmly. Not all rows give a size; the values are once, few, many and, for expanded clones, a class.

clone size	V gene	D gene	J gene	CDR3 protein	CDR3 DNA
few	TRBV6-2/TRBV6-3	-	TRBJ2-5	CASRPTGGWETQYF	TGTGCCAGCAGACCCACTGGGGGTTGGGAGACCCAGTACTTC
few	TRBV20-1	TRBD2	TRBJ2-2	CSARLAGEFANTGELFF	TGCAGTGCTCGACTAGCGGGGGAGTTCGCGAACACCGGGGAGCTGTTTTTT
-	TRBV7-9	-	TRBJ1-3	CASSLDGDRNTIYF	TGTGCCAGCAGCTTAGATGGGGATCGAAACACCATATATTTT
few	TRBV7-3	TRBD2	TRBJ2-2	CASSPLAGGAGELFF	TGTGCCAGCAGTCCCCTAGCGGGGGGGGCCGGGGAGCTGTTTTTT
once	TRBV5-1	-	TRBJ1-1	CASSLDGFNTEAFF	TGCGCCAGCAGCTTGGATGGATTCAACACTGAAGCTTTCTTT
few	TRBV6-2/TRBV6-3	-	TRBJ1-5	CASTRFNQPQHF	TGTGCCAGCACTCGATTCAATCAGCCCCAGCATTTT
few	TRBV25-1	TRBD1	TRBJ2-1	CASSDSVTGNEQFF	TGTGCCAGCAGTGACTCCGTGACAGGGAATGAGCAGTTCTTC
few	TRBV11-2	-	TRBJ2-3	CASSARTSLPSTDTQYF	TGTGCCAGCAGCGCACGTACAAGTCTTCCTAGCACAGATACGCAGTATTTT
few	TRBV29-1	TRBD1	TRBJ1-2	CSVELGRGRGNGYTF	TGCAGCGTTGAATTAGGTAGGGGGCGAGGCAATGGCTACACCTTC
-	TRBV7-2	-	TRBJ2-5	CASSQTYRGALETQYF	TGTGCCAGCAGCCAAACGTATCGGGGGGCATTAGAGACCCAGTACTTC
many	TRBV4-1	-	TRBJ2-1	CASSQDAGTYNEQFF	TGCGCCAGCAGCCAAGATGCAGGGACTTACAATGAGCAGTTCTTC
-	TRBV20-1	TRBD2	TRBJ2-1	CSASKRGHDNEQFF	TGCAGTGCCTCTAAGCGGGGGCACGATAATGAGCAGTTCTTC
-	TRBV4-2	-	TRBJ2-6	CASSQVQANVLTF	TGTGCCAGCAGCCAAGTACAAGCCAACGTCCTGACTTTC
-	TRBV27	-	TRBJ2-6	CASSKMGGSGANVLTF	TGTGCCAGCAGCAAAATGGGGGGATCTGGGGCCAACGTCCTGACTTTC
-	TRBV7-6	TRBD1	TRBJ2-3	CASSLIVGTGGSDTQYF	TGTGCCAGCAGCTTAATAGTAGGGACAGGGGGCTCAGATACGCAGTATTTT
few	TRBV6-5	-	TRBJ1-5	CASSYSVSSNQPQHF	TGTGCCAGCAGTTATTCGGTAAGCAGCAATCAGCCCCAGCATTTT
few	TRBV20-1	-	TRBJ2-7	CSARDGQGSNEQYF	TGCAGTGCTAGAGACGGTCAGGGGTCGAACGAGCAGTACTTC
many	TRBV7-7	-	TRBJ2-3	CASSRDFTDTQYF	TGTGCTAGCAGCCGGGACTTCACAGATACGCAGTATTTT
-	TRBV12-3/TRBV12-4	TRBD2	TRBJ2-1	CASSPTSLTLNEQFF	TGTGCCAGCAGTCCGACTAGCCTAACCCTCAATGAGCAGTTCTTC
many	TRBV29-1	-	TRBJ2-3	CSVELGDDTQYF	TGCAGCGTTGAGTTAGGGGACGATACGCAGTATTTT
-	TRBV30	-	TRBJ2-2	CAWTGTLISGELFF	TGTGCCTGGACCGGGACACTTATTTCCGGGGAGCTGTTTTTT
-	TRBV5-1	-	TRBJ1-1	CASTHSGSNTEAFF	TGCGCCAGCACTCACAGCGGGTCGAACACTGAAGCTTTCTTT
-	TRBV20-1	-	TRBJ2-5	CSARMPEHQETQYF	TGCAGTGCTAGGATGCCGGAGCATCAGGAGACCCAGTACTTC
many	TRBV5-4	TRBD2	TRBJ2-3	CASSPGTSGSTDTQYF	TGTGCCAGCAGTCCGGGGACTAGCGGTAGCACAGATACGCAGTATTTT
-	TRBV7-2	-	TRBJ1-3	CASSLASRGGTIYF	TGTGCCAGCAGCTTAGCTTCCAGGGGTGGAACCATATATTTT
few	TRBV10-3	-	TRBJ2-1	CAIREGRDEQFF	TGTGCCATTCGTGAGGGACGGGATGAGCAGTTCTTC
many	TRBV12-3/TRBV12-4	TRBD1	TRBJ2-1	CASRRDRGLSYNEQFF	TGTGCCAGCAGACGGGACAGGGGGCTTAGCTACAATGAGCAGTTCTTC
-	TRBV6-1	-	TRBJ1-2	CASKSRGFSGYTF	TGTGCCAGCAAAAGTCGGGGTTTCTCTGGCTACACCTTC
-	TRBV11-2	-	TRBJ1-1	CASSVQGIAFF	TGTGCCAGCAGCGTTCAGGGGATAGCTTTCTTT